These 25 T cell receptor beta chains were sequenced from one sample in a study of human T cells and chemical hapten exposure. Each CDR3 protein gets one entry after TCRdb re-called the RACE reads with MiXCR. The sample shows about 140,000 distinct CDR3 sequences, roughly 10% of them seen only once. This sample's time point: patch test 2, 6 weeks after DPC sensitization. Indicated treatment: therapeutic diphenylcyclopropenone sensitization with weekly scalp DPC. The sequenced sample was whole blood, obtained in connection with sensitization to the hapten diphenylcyclopropenone (DPC). Source of these receptors: a woman aged 50 to 60 with alopecia areata. Some clones in this sample may be carry-over from other donors' samples.

This clonotype occurred many times. The V gene is TRBV5-1, the J gene TRBJ1-1; D perhaps matches TRBD1 (5 bases). The CDR3 is 12 amino acids. In germline, CDR1 is SGHRS, CDR2 YFSETQ. Trimming took 0 bases from V and 10 from J, leaving 10 bases between them. CDR3 DNA sequence: TGCGCCAGCAGCTTGGAGGCAGGGATAGCTTTCTTT. It specifies CASSLEAGIAFF.

V gene TRBV6-1 combines with J gene TRBJ2-3; tentatively, D is TRBD2 (5 bases). CDR1 and CDR2 (germline): MNHNS, SASEGT. V lost 8 bases and J lost 2, with 17 bases in between. This CDR3 is 15 amino acids long. The CDR3 sequence: CASWRGQTSTDTQYF. CDR3 coding DNA: TGTGCCAGCTGGCGCGGGCAGACCTCCACAGATACGCAGTATTTT.

In this sample, this clonotype turned up many times. The gene calls are TRBV6-5 and TRBJ2-1, with 11 bases identical to TRBD2. The CDR3 sequence is 15 residues long. CDR1 and CDR2 (germline): MNHEY, SVGAGI. V lost 2 bases to trimming and J lost 9 bases; unmatched junction nucleotides: 6. In nucleotides, the CDR3 is TGTGCCAGCAGTTACGCGGCTAGCGGGAGGTTTGAGCAGTTCTTC. This sequence encodes CASSYAASGRFEQFF.

V gene TRBV12-3 or TRBV12-4 combines with J gene TRBJ2-7; tentative D call: TRBD1 (5 bases). Trimming took 6 bases from V and 2 from J, leaving 26 bases between them. The CDR3 is made up of 18 amino acids. CDR3 amino acids: CASSRKGPGGVAPYEQYF. CDR3 in DNA: TGTGCCAGCAGCCGTAAGGGGCCCGGTGGAGTCGCCCCCTACGAGCAGTACTTC.

The chain employs TRBV6-5 and TRBJ2-1, with D unclear. V lost 1 base, J lost 8 bases, and 3 bases lay in between. Germline CDR1 reads MNHEY; CDR2 reads SVGAGI. The CDR3 loop spans 11 amino acids. CDR3 DNA sequence: TGTGCCAGCAGTTACTTAGATGAGCAGTTCTTC. Its protein is CASSYLDEQFF.

This clonotype was seen a handful of times. DNA for the CDR3: TGTGCCAGCAGCTTAGATGGAGGCAGGGGGCACGAGCAGTACTTC. Amino acid sequence: CASSLDGGRGHEQYF. The chain joins TRBV11-2 to TRBJ2-7; 8 bases fit TRBD1. The CDR3 sequence is 15 residues long. Germline CDR1 is SGHAT and CDR2 is FQNNGV. V dropped 0 bases and J dropped 5; count of bases not matched to a gene: 6. Based on the CDR3 plus reference TRBV11-2 and TRBJ2-7, the full variable domain is EAGVAQSPRYKIIEKRQSVAFWCNPISGHATLYWYQQILGQGPKLLIQFQNNGVVDDSQLPKDRFSAERLKGVDSTLKIQPAKLEDSAVYLCASSLDGGRGHEQYFGPGTRLTVT.

This clonotype occurred a few times. The rearrangement joins TRBV27 to TRBJ1-1; 7 nucleotides align to TRBD1. V lost 3 bases and J lost 0; bases outside the gene matches: 16. The germline V gene encodes CDR1 MNHEY and CDR2 SMNVEV (reference sequence). This CDR3 is built from 19 residues. This CDR3 is CASSFPPSGQTTMNTEAFF. The CDR3 DNA follows: TGTGCCAGCAGTTTTCCCCCATCGGGACAGACAACCATGAACACTGAAGCTTTCTTT.

This clonotype was recorded a few times. The chain combines TRBV2 with TRBJ1-6; 7 bases fit TRBD1. V was clipped by 3 bases and J by 6 bases; unmatched bases: 8. Germline lookup yields CDR1 SNHLY and CDR2 FYNNEI. The CDR3 extends over 16 amino acids. This CDR3 reads CASSEIGGISNSPLHF. The DNA for the CDR3 is TGTGCCAGCAGTGAGATAGGGGGCATTAGTAATTCACCCCTCCACTTT.

The chain combines TRBV5-1 with TRBJ2-3, with TRBD2 matching over 13 bases. Looked up from germline, CDR1 is SGHRS and CDR2 is YFSETQ. The CDR3 totals 16 residues. Trimming cost V 4 bases and J 2 bases; bases outside gene matches: 4. CDR3 DNA sequence: TGCGCCAGCAGCAGGGGACTAGCGGGGTTCACAGATACGCAGTATTTT. Translating gives CASSRGLAGFTDTQYF.

This clonotype was seen only a few times. The rearrangement links TRBV29-1 to TRBJ1-2, with 9 positions matching TRBD1. Germline CDR1 is SQVTM and CDR2 is ANQGSEA. The CDR3 runs to 12 residues. Trimming cost V 6 bases and J 7 bases; bases outside gene matches: 6. The CDR3 region is CSVVTGGVGYTF. In nucleotides, the CDR3 is TGCAGCGTCGTGACAGGGGGTGTTGGCTACACCTTC. The complete variable domain, with remaining parts taken from reference TRBV29-1 and TRBJ1-2, reads SAVISQKPSRDICQRGTSLTIQCQVDSQVTMMFWYRQQPGQSLTLIATANQGSEATYESGFVIDKFPISRPNLTFSTLTVSNMSPEDSSIYLCSVVTGGVGYTFGSGTRLTVV.

This clonotype was recorded a few times. V gene TRBV6-6 combines with J gene TRBJ2-7; D unresolved. This CDR3 has 13 residues. The V end lost 6 bases, the J end lost 6 bases, and 15 bases lay between the germline ends. CDR1 MNHNY and CDR2 SVGAGI come from the germline V gene (reference sequence). In DNA, the CDR3 is TGTGCCAGCAGGGGCGGCCCATCCGGCGAGCAGTACTTC. Translating gives CASRGGPSGEQYF.

This clonotype has only a few counts. The chain has TRBV9 and TRBJ1-5, with TRBD1 matching 8 bases. The CDR3 is 15 residues long. Trimming cost V 0 bases and J 5 bases; bases outside gene matches: 4. Germline V gene data show CDR1 as SGDLS and CDR2 as YYNGEE. Written as DNA, the CDR3 is TGTGCCAGCAGCGTAGGAGCAGGGGGCGATCAGCCCCAGCATTTT. The encoded protein is CASSVGAGGDQPQHF.

This clonotype was recorded at least ten times. V is TRBV20-1 and J is TRBJ2-7; 16 nucleotides agree with TRBD2. This CDR3 contains 16 residues. V trimming: 6 bases; J trimming: 5 bases; junction bases outside the gene matches: 10. Germline V CDR1 and CDR2: DFQATT, SNEGSKA (reference sequence). The DNA for the CDR3 is TGCAGTGCCCGAATAGGGACTAGCGGGAGGGTGAACGAGCAGTACTTC. This translates into CSARIGTSGRVNEQYF.

CDR3 sequence: CSVGLREGLRNEQFF. The CDR3 nucleotides read TGCAGCGTTGGCTTGCGGGAGGGCCTCAGGAATGAGCAGTTCTTC. The chain joins TRBV29-1 to TRBJ2-1; 9 bases agree with TRBD2. V was pared by 4 bases and J by 7 bases, with 11 bases of the junction left unmatched. The CDR3 is 15 residues long. Germline V gene sequence: CDR1 SQVTM, CDR2 ANQGSEA.

This clonotype was picked up many times. The chain has TRBV6-2 or TRBV6-3 and TRBJ2-1; possibly TRBD1 for D (5 bases). The germline V gene encodes CDR1 MNHEY and CDR2 SVGEGT. The CDR3 contains 12 residues. The ends were cut back, 4 bases at V and 6 bases at J, with 7 bases in the middle. The CDR3 region has the DNA TGTGCCAGCAGTTCCCAGGGCAATGAGCAGTTCTTC. It codes for CASSSQGNEQFF.

The chain uses TRBV12-3 or TRBV12-4 and TRBJ2-7; 10 bases are a match to TRBD1. Trimming cost V 6 bases and J 3 bases; bases outside gene matches: 8. This CDR3 is built from 15 residues. The CDR3: CASSPGQGGNYEQYF. The CDR3 DNA is TGTGCCAGCAGCCCCGGACAGGGGGGTAACTACGAGCAGTACTTC.

This clonotype came up many times. CDR3 nucleotides: TGCGCCAGCGGGACAGGGTCCTACGAGCAGTACTTC. Its translation: CASGTGSYEQYF. This chain links TRBV10-2 with TRBJ2-7; 9 bases are a match to TRBD1. Germline V gene lookup returns CDR1 WSHSY and CDR2 SAAADI. The CDR3 is 12 amino acids. V lost 8 bases, J lost 1 base, and 0 bases stayed unmatched.

This clonotype was seen more than once but under ten times. This chain joins TRBV11-2 and TRBJ2-7; 10 bases align to TRBD2. Germline values: CDR1 SGHAT, CDR2 FQNNGV. The length of the CDR3 is 15 residues. After removal of 1 base from V and 3 bases from J, the junction contained 3 bases not matched to a gene. CDR3 residues: CASSLGTSGYYEQYF. The CDR3 coding sequence is TGTGCCAGCAGCTTAGGGACTAGCGGCTACTACGAGCAGTACTTC.

This chain uses TRBV20-1 with TRBJ1-2, with 7 bases that match TRBD1. CDR3 length equals 15 residues. The V gene's germline CDR1 is DFQATT and CDR2 SNEGSKA (reference sequence). V gave up 1 base and J gave up 5 bases; unmatched junction bases: 10. Written as DNA, the CDR3 is TGCAGTGCTAGAGGGACAGGCGATGTCTCTTATGGCTACACCTTC. Protein: CSARGTGDVSYGYTF.

This chain joins TRBV5-1 and TRBJ2-1; maybe TRBD1 (5 bases). The germline V and J ends were trimmed by 1 base and 0 bases, with 11 bases remaining between them. The CDR3 is made up of 16 amino acids. CDR1 and CDR2 from the germline V gene are SGHRS and YFSETQ. CDR3 in DNA: TGCGCCAGCAGCTTGTTGGGGCTAGACTCCTACAATGAGCAGTTCTTC. Translation: CASSLLGLDSYNEQFF.

The rearrangement links TRBV11-2 to TRBJ2-5; 7 nucleotides agree with TRBD1. Germline values: CDR1 SGHAT, CDR2 FQNNGV. The V and J ends lost 1 base and 5 bases, in that order; junction bases with no gene match: 4. The CDR3 runs to 14 residues. The DNA for the CDR3 is TGTGCCAGCAGCTTAGCGGACAGGAGCGAGACCCAGTACTTC. It specifies CASSLADRSETQYF.

The rearrangement links TRBV6-6 to TRBJ1-2, with 11 bases matching TRBD1. J lost 6 bases, V lost 6 bases, and 15 bases had no gene match. The CDR3 is 17 amino acids. The germline CDR1 and CDR2 sequences are MNHNY and SVGAGI (reference sequence). The CDR3 loop is CASSLLGQGAVSHGYTF. For the CDR3, the DNA is TGTGCCAGCAGCTTATTAGGACAGGGGGCCGTCAGCCATGGCTACACCTTC.

The V and J genes are TRBV29-1 and TRBJ2-7; TRBD1 might be the D (5 bases). The length of the CDR3 is 12 residues. Per the germline V gene, CDR1 is SQVTM and CDR2 is ANQGSEA. V lost 7 bases and J lost 2, with 12 bases in between. The CDR3 DNA sequence: TGCAGCGCGGCGACAGCACCCTACGAGCAGTACTTC. This translates into CSAATAPYEQYF.

This clonotype has a count of ten or more. This chain uses TRBV6-5 with TRBJ2-7, with D unclear. Trimming took off 7 bases at V and 4 bases at J, with 14 bases between the two ends. Germline loops: CDR1 MNHEY, CDR2 SVGAGI. This CDR3 has 13 residues. DNA of the CDR3: TGTGCCAGCACCCCTCGTCAGGATTACGAGCAGTACTTC. Amino acid sequence: CASTPRQDYEQYF.

This clonotype showed up just a few times. The rearrangement uses TRBV29-1 and TRBJ1-1; D is uncertain. CDR3 length: 13 amino acids. The germline CDR1 and CDR2 sequences are SQVTM and ANQGSEA. V lost 6 bases to trimming and J lost 1 base, with 12 bases between them. Here the CDR3 reads CSVTGPTNTEAFF. The CDR3 DNA reads TGCAGCGTGACCGGGCCCACGAACACTGAAGCTTTCTTT.